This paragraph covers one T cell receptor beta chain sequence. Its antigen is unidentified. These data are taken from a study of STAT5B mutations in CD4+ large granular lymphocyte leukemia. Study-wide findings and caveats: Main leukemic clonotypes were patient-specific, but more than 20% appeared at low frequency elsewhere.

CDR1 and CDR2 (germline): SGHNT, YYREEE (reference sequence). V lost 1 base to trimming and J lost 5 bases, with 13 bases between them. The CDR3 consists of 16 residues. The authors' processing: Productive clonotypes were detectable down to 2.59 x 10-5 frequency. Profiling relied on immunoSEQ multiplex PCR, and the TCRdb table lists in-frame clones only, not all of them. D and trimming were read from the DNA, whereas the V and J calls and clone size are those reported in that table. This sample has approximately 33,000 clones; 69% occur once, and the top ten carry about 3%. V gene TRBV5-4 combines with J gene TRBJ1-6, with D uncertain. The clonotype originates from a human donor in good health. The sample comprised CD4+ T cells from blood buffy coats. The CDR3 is CASSLPTGRDNSPLHF. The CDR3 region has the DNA TGTGCCAGCAGCTTGCCTACGGGGAGAGATAATTCACCCCTCCACTTT.